The clone carrying this T cell receptor (beta chain) has just a few counts. Its matching antigen is unknown. The data were obtained in a study of spatial heterogeneity in lung cancer. Study-wide results and caveats: Resection blood, more than follow-up blood, showed ubiquitous expanded tumor TCRs.

Germline V CDR1 and CDR2: KGHSH, LQKENI. Deletions cut 0 bases from V and 8 bases from J, with 10 bases between. The CDR3 covers 14 residues. In TCRdb, the 5' RACE reads were re-called with MiXCR into one record per CDR3 protein. The sample comprises about 25,000 distinct CDR3 sequences, 5.5% to 7% of which are singletons, and about 13% rests with the top ten. Regarding time point: sample taken at primary tumor resection. The input material, whole RNA from tumor, nontumor lung or frozen PBMC, was sequenced unsorted. A total of approximately 77 untreated early-stage non-small cell lung cancer patients served as donors.

The source material was PBMCs, sampled at surgery. The J gene is TRBJ1-4, the V gene TRBV18; no clear D gene. This sequence was found in a male donor with early-stage non-small cell lung cancer. The CDR3 DNA sequence: TGTGCCAGCTCACCACCGGAGGATAGGGAAAAACTGTTTTTT. This gives the protein CASSPPEDREKLFF.